This T cell receptor beta chain was identified during a study of shared clonotypes between healthy human individuals. About the research overall: Contributing individuals were two females and three males aged 18 to 49. Each donor's CD8 memory used one plate, CD8 naive two, each CD4 subset three.

Only in-frame clones appear in the TCRdb table, and some are missing; sequencing was by immunoSEQ multiplex PCR. This table has around 1.1 million clones, about 84% appearing once. From germline, CDR1 is MNHEY and CDR2 SMNVEV (reference sequence). CDR3 size: 15 residues. Between the trimmed V and J ends, which lost 4 bases and 4 bases, there was a span of 13 bases. The sequence was collected from a man between 18 and 29 years old in good health. Some clones in this sample may be carry-over from other donors' samples. The chain couples TRBV27 to TRBJ2-2; D is perhaps TRBD1 (6 bases). The sequencing input was memory CD4+ T cells from PBMCs. Subset noted: CD45RA-negative fraction. This CDR3 is CASSSPTGRTGELFF. As DNA, the CDR3 is TGTGCCAGCAGTTCCCCCACAGGGCGCACCGGGGAGCTGTTTTTT.